This T cell receptor beta chain was sequenced for a study of OX40 agonist ivuxolimab in advanced cancers. Overall study context: Three individuals attained partial responses, comprising one hepatocellular carcinoma case and two cutaneous melanoma cases.

Sequenced by immunoSEQ multiplex PCR; TCRdb stores in-frame clones only, minus some. The data show more than 40,000 clones, about 79% seen once. As to this clone: Its target is unknown.

Study results and limitations: Both blood CD4+ and CD8+ T cells showed clonal growth by week 6 at 0.1 to 3.0 mg/kg. The mean number of expanded clones was higher in CD8+ T cells than in CD4+.

Germline trimming cut 5 bases from V and 1 base from J; bases unmatched to any gene: 7. In germline, CDR1 is SGHVS, CDR2 FNYEAQ. This CDR3 is built from 16 residues. Source: CD4+ or CD8+ T cells sorted from blood, taken in a trial of the OX40 agonist ivuxolimab. The receptor was isolated from an adult with an advanced solid tumor such as melanoma, head and neck, liver or kidney cancer. V is TRBV7-6 and J is TRBJ2-5, with 10 positions matching TRBD1. The CDR3 bases are TGTGCCAGCAGCGAACCGGGACAGGGGCTCCAAGAGACCCAGTACTTC. Translation: CASSEPGQGLQETQYF.